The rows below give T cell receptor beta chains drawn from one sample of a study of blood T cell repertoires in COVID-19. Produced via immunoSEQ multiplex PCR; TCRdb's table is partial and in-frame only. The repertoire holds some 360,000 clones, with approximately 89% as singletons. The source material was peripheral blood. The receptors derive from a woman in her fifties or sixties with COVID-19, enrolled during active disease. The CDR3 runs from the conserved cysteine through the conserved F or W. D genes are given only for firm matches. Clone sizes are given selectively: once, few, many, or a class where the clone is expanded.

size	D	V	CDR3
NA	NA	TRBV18	CASSQKLPEAFF
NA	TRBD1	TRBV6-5	CASSYSEVRGLTEAFF
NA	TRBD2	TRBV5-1	CASSPLAGGSYEQFF
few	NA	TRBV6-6	CASRVDDYKQETQYF
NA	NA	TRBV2	CASSEGSVQGNQPQHF
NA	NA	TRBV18	CASSPDRLETQYF
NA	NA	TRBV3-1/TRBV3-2	CASSQGVYFQPQHF
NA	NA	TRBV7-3	CASSLTPVSSYNSPLHF
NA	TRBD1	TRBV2	CASNDRGKQPQHF
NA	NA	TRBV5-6	CASRQEILGGGPNYGYTF
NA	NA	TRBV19	CASSGHVGQLNEQFF
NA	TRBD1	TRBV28	CASNYRGLGEKLFF
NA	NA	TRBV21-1	CASSKGGLW
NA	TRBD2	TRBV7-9	CASSVTSGGLTGELFF
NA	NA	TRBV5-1	CASSPDTGIQPQHF
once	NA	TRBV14	CASSQVAGVGPDTQYF
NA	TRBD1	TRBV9	CASNPGGGVYGYTF
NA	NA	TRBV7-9	CASSLAVVGGWSYNEQFF
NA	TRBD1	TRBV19	CASSSPGQGVEETQYF
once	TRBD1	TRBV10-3	CAISATGGYEQYF
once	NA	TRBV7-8	CASTEGEGLNTEAFF
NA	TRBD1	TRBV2	CASSQDRHDQPQHF
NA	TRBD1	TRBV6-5	CASTGTDYGYTF
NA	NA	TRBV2	CASTPATTGGEKLFF
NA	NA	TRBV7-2	CASSLIQGRVDYGYTF
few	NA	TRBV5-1	CASSLAGGNNYGYTF
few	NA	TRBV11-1	CASSLDWRTVGYEQYF
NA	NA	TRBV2	CASRLRDYGNQPQHF
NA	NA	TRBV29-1	CSVEAPGPGELFF
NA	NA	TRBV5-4	CASSFGPSGTQYF
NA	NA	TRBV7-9	CASSGRSNNEKLFF
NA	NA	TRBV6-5	CASSSRQAGRAIYF
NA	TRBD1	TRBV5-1	CASSHRTGRSSYEQYF
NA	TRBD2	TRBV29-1	CSARGDSYEQYF
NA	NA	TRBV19	CASSILRVNTEAFF
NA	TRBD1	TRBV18	CASSRDRGQSGELFF
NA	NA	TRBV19	CASSPVDSYEQYF
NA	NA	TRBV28	CASSLSRNSGTEAFF
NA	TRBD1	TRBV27	CASSLTGGKRTGANVLTF
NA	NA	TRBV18	CASSPRVGPYEQYF
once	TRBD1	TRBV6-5	CASRRDRASNQPQHF
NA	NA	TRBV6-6	CASSIPEGSGNTIYF
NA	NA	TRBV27	CASSPWTAGSDTQYF
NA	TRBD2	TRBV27	CASSNYPAGGPGETQYF
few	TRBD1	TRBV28	CASSTTLGQSNSQPQHF
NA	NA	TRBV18	CASSPTVNSPLHF
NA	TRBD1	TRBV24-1	CATSDFRSGQVFF
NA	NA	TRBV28	CASSPLRNQPQHF
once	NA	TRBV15	CATSRERRRGYQNEKLFF
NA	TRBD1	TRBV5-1	CASSPLFTGDEQYF
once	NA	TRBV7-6	CASSLASPHSGNEQFF